This T cell receptor beta chain is from a study of T cell responses to AZD1222 COVID-19 vaccine. Study-wide results and caveats: Spike-specific TCR repertoires showed rising breadth and depth after two AZD1222 doses. Close to half of spike-specific TCRs reportedly recognize unmutated variant regions.

Here immunoSEQ multiplex PCR was the method, and the copy in TCRdb shows in-frame clones only, minus some. This sample has about 120,000 clones, with about nine tenths found just once. This CDR3 is built from 16 residues. V was clipped by 1 base and J by 0 bases, with 10 bases between them. Germline loops: CDR1 MDHEN, CDR2 SYDVKM. Of note for this clone: What it binds is not known.

Sequencing was performed on peripheral blood, taken 28 days after the second AZD1222 dose. The sequence came from an adult who received the AZD1222 COVID-19 vaccine. The V and J genes are TRBV28 and TRBJ1-5; D not certain. CDR3 region: CASSLYRRNSNQPQHF. The CDR3, as DNA: TGTGCCAGCAGTTTATATAGACGGAATAGCAATCAGCCCCAGCATTTT.